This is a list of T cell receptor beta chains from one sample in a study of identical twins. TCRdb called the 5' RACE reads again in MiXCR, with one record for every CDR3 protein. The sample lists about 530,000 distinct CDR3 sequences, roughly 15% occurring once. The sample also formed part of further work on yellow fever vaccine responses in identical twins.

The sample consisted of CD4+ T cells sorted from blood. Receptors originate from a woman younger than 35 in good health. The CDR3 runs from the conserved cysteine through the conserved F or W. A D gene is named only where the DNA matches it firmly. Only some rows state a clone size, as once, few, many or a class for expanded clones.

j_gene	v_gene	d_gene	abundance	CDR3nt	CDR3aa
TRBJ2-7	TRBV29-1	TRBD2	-	TGCAGCGTTGAATTCCTAGCGGGAGCAGGGCAGTACTTC	CSVEFLAGAGQYF
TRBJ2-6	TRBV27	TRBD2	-	TGTGCCAGCAGTATCATAGCGGGAGGGACTGGGGCCAACGTCCTGACTTTC	CASSIIAGGTGANVLTF
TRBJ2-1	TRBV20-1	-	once	TGCTGTGCTAGAGGATTAGCGAGAACGTCTTCAACCTCCTACAATGAGCAGTTCTTC	CCARGLARTSSTSYNEQFF
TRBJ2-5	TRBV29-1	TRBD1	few	TGCAGCGTTTCGACAGGGGGCAGGGAGACCCAGTACTTC	CSVSTGGRETQYF
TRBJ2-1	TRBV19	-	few	TGTGCCAGTACCCTGGGACTCACAAAGGGGGAGCAGTTCTTC	CASTLGLTKGEQFF
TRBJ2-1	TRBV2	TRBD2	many	TGTGCCAGCAGCTCCCGGACTAGCTCCACCACGGCGGATGAGCAGTTCTTC	CASSSRTSSTTADEQFF
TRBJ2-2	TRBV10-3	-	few	TGTGCCATCAGTGTTGGGGGAACCGGGGAGCTGTTTTTT	CAISVGGTGELFF
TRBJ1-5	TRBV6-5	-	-	TGTGCCAGCAGTTACTCTAGGGGGGGCGAGCAGCCCCAGCATTTT	CASSYSRGGEQPQHF
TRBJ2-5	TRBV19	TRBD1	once	TGTGCCAGTGGACCGGGACAGAAAGAGACCCAGTACTTC	CASGPGQKETQYF
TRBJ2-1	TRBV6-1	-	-	TGTGCCAGCAGCCGAACCGACCGGGGAGACAATGAGCAGTTCTTC	CASSRTDRGDNEQFF
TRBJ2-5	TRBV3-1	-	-	TGTGCCAGCAGCCAAGGTGTCGTCCAAGAGACCCAGTACTTC	CASSQGVVQETQYF
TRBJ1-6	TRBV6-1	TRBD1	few	TGTGCCAGCAGCTCCGGGACAGATGACTCACCCCTCCACTTT	CASSSGTDDSPLHF
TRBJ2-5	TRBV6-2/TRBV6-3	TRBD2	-	TGTGCCAGCAGTGTTAGCGGGGGGAGAGAAGAGACCCAGTACTTC	CASSVSGGREETQYF
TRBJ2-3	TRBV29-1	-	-	TGCAGCGTTGGACGGGAAGTCGGGTCAGATACGCAGTATTTT	CSVGREVGSDTQYF
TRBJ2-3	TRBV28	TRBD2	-	TGTGCCACTATTCGGGGCGGGAGTGGGGATACGCAGTATTTT	CATIRGGSGDTQYF
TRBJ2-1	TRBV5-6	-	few	TGTGCCAGCAGTCGGGACACATGGATCTACAATGAGCAGTTCTTC	CASSRDTWIYNEQFF
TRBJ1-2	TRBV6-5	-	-	TGTGCCAGCAGTTCGTACCAGGGAGGAGATGGCTACACCTTC	CASSSYQGGDGYTF
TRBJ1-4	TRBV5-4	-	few	TGTGCCAGCAGCTTACAGGGCGCAGATGAAAAACTGTTTTTT	CASSLQGADEKLFF
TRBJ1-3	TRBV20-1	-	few	TGCAGTGCTAGTAAAGGGTTTGGAAACACCATATATTTT	CSASKGFGNTIYF
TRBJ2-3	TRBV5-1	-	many	TGTGCCAGCAGGAGTAGCACAGATACGCAGTATTTT	CASRSSTDTQYF
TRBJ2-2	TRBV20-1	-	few	TGCAGTGCTATGGGGCTACTCAACACCGGGGAGCTGTTTTTT	CSAMGLLNTGELFF
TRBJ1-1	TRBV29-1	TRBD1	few	TGCAGCGTCGGGACAGGGGTGGCCACTGAAGCTTTCTTT	CSVGTGVATEAFF
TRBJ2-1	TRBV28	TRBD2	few	TGTGCCAGCAGTTTAAGCGGGGGGGCCGATGTTTATGAGCAGTTCTTC	CASSLSGGADVYEQFF
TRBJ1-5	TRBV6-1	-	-	TGTGCCAGCAGTGTACCCATTAGTGGGGGCAATCAGCCCCAGCATTTT	CASSVPISGGNQPQHF
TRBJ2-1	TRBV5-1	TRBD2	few	TGCGCCAGCAGCTCCAGCGGGGGGGGCGCCGGTGAGCAGTTCTTC	CASSSSGGGAGEQFF
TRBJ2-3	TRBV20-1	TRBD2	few	TGCAGTGCTAGACCCGGGACTAGCGGGACCACAGATACGCAGTATTTT	CSARPGTSGTTDTQYF
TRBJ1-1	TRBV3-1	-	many	TGTGCCAGCAGCCAAGGATCGGGGAACACTGAAGCTTTCTTT	CASSQGSGNTEAFF
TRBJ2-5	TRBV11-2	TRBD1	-	TGTGCCAGCAGCTTATTGAACAGGGGTTTCGAGACCCAGTACTTC	CASSLLNRGFETQYF
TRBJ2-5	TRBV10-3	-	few	TGTGCCATCAGTGAGAACAGGGAAGAGACCCAGTACTTC	CAISENREETQYF
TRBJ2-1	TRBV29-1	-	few	TGCAGCGTTGAAGATGGAAGGACAAGCTACAATGAGCAGTTCTTC	CSVEDGRTSYNEQFF
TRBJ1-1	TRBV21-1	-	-	TGTGCCAGCAGCTCCGGACGGTGTGAAGCTTTCTTT	CASSSGRCEAFF
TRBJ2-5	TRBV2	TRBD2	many	TGTGCCAGCAGGAAGCAGGGAGGGGAGACCCAGTACTTC	CASRKQGGETQYF
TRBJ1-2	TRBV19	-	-	TGTGCCAGTAGTATGAGCGAGGTAGTTGGCTACACCTTC	CASSMSEVVGYTF
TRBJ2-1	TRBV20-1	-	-	TGCAGTGCTAGTGGCGCCGGGACTGGGCAGTTCTTC	CSASGAGTGQFF
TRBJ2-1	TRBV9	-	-	TGTGCCAGCAGCGTAGCTACACAGGCCAATGAGCAGTTCTTC	CASSVATQANEQFF
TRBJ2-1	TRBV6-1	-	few	TGTGCCAGCAGTGGGCCAGGGAGGAATGAGCAGTTCTTC	CASSGPGRNEQFF
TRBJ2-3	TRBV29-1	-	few	TGCAGCGTTAGGGTTGTTATCGGCACAGATACGCAGTATTTT	CSVRVVIGTDTQYF
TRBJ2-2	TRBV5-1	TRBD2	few	TGCGCCAGCGGTAGCGGGGCACGGGAGCTGTTTTTT	CASGSGARELFF
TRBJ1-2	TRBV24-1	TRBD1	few	TGTGCCACCAGTTGGACAGGGCGATCCTATGGCTACACCTTC	CATSWTGRSYGYTF
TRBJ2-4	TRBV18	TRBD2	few	TGTGCCAGCTCACCGGTACTCGGGGAGCGGGGCAAAAACATTCAGTACTTC	CASSPVLGERGKNIQYF
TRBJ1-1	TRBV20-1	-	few	TGCAGTGCTAGAGGTCACCGATACACTGAAGCTTTCTTT	CSARGHRYTEAFF
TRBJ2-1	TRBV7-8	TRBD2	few	TGTGCCAGCAGCTTAGGTACGTCTAGCGGGGGTGAGCAGTTCTTC	CASSLGTSSGGEQFF
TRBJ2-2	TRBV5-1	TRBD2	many	TGCGCCAGCAGCCGCGGGGGTCCGAACACCGGGGAGCTGTTTTTT	CASSRGGPNTGELFF
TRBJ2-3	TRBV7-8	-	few	TGTGCCAGCAGCTCCCTAGCGAACACAGATACGCAGTATTTT	CASSSLANTDTQYF
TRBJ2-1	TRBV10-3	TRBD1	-	TGTGCCACGGAGGGACAGGGACCCTACAATGAGCAGTTCTTC	CATEGQGPYNEQFF
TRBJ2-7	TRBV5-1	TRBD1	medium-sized	TGCGCCAGCAGCAAAACCCCTTCGGGACAGGGAGACTACGAGCAGTACTTC	CASSKTPSGQGDYEQYF
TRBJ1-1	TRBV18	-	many	TGTGCCAGCTCTGAAGGGCTGAACACTGAAGCTTTCTTT	CASSEGLNTEAFF
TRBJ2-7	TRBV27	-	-	TGTGCCAGCAGTCGGACACCGAGCTCCTACGAGCAGTACTTC	CASSRTPSSYEQYF
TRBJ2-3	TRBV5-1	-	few	TGCGCCAGCAGCTTCGGGGAGAGCACAGATACGCAGTATTTT	CASSFGESTDTQYF
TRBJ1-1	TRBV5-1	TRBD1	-	TGCGCCAGCAGCCCGCAGACAGGGGGCACTGAAGCTTTCTTT	CASSPQTGGTEAFF
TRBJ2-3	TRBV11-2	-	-	TGTGCCAGCAGCCCCATACGAGGGACTAGCACAGATACGCAGTATTTT	CASSPIRGTSTDTQYF
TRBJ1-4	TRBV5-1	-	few	TGCGCCAGCAGCCCAGGACCTGCCGAAAAACTGTTTTTT	CASSPGPAEKLFF
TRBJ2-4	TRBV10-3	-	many	TGTGCCATCAGTGAGTCGATGGTAACTAGCAAAAACATTCAGTACTTC	CAISESMVTSKNIQYF
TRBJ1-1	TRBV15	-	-	TGTGCCACCAGCGGCCCTACCCGGGCGCACACTGAAGCTTTCTTT	CATSGPTRAHTEAFF
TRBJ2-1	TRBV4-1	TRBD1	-	TGCGCCAGCAGCCATGACTCCGGGACAGGGCCCCGGCAGTTCTTC	CASSHDSGTGPRQFF
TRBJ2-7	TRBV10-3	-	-	TGTGCCATCAGTGAAAAAGACAGAGCCTACGAGCAGTACTTC	CAISEKDRAYEQYF
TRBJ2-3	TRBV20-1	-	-	TGCAGTGCTAGAGAGCAGGGTACGCAGTATTTT	CSAREQGTQYF
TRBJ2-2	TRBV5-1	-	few	TGCGCCAGCAGCTATGGACTGGCGGGATATGGGGGGGAGCTGTTTTTT	CASSYGLAGYGGELFF
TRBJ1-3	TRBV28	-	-	TGTGCCAGCAGCTCCTTCAGGGACTCAGGAAACACCATATATTTT	CASSSFRDSGNTIYF